A selection of T cell receptor beta chains follows, all from one sample in a study of cytomegalovirus exposure and HLA in healthy donors. This table comes from immunoSEQ multiplex PCR, and its TCRdb copy is limited to in-frame clones, with some not included. The sample holds 150,000 to 200,000 clones, about 80% seen once. The sequenced material came from PBMCs. These receptors all come from a woman between 25 and 40 years old in good health and CMV-seronegative. The CDR3 runs from the conserved cysteine through the conserved F or W. Each record gives: clone size, V gene, CDR3 protein. Clone size is stated in some rows and not others, as once, few, many or a class when expanded.

>.|TRBV10-3
CAISESETSRVRNEQYF
>once|TRBV4-3
CASSQDMGAMTEAFF
>once|TRBV4-3
CASSHLQGSGANVLTF
>.|TRBV7-2
CASSLGRTGDYGYTF
>few|TRBV5-6
CASSVFDRDLYEQYF
>.|TRBV7-9
CASSVGSFGTGELFF
>.|TRBV4-2
CASSRDRVSGNTIYF
>.|TRBV19
CASSIGQGRVNEQYF
>.|TRBV6-1
CASSETVRWPQHF
>few|TRBV5-4
CASSLTGTGITGELFF
>.|TRBV18
CASSTGGAGSLGNQPQHF
>.|TRBV11-3
CASSPPNGDYQQETQYF
>.|TRBV7-8
CASSVGLGYTDTQYF
>many|TRBV4-3
CASSSVIGASYEQYF
>.|TRBV6-4
CASSEVAGGRNNEQFF
>few|TRBV28
CASSGGGSSISYEQYF
>.|TRBV19
CASRIQGTDTQYF
>.|TRBV4-3
CASSQGTGFASPLHF
>.|TRBV4-2
CASSQLGAGEQYF
>.|TRBV5-1
CASSIGTGYGYTF
>.|TRBV27
CASSSRTVARTSGTDTQYF
>.|TRBV2
CASSPAGRTEAFF
>.|TRBV5-4
CASSLMASGSHEQYF
>.|TRBV9
CASGGVPGYTF
>.|TRBV5-1
CASSPNRGTNTGELFF
>few|TRBV28
CASSPGQGDGYTF
>.|TRBV13
CASQLSINTEAFF
>once|TRBV27
CASSTGTGWAGELFF
>.|TRBV5-6
CASSLYNRGGGEQYF
>.|TRBV5-6
CASSRPSRDRDEQYF
>.|TRBV13
CASSSGLAALAPQYF
>.|TRBV28
CASSSGVNSNQPQHF
>.|TRBV28
CASKYGRGVNTEAFF
>.|TRBV7-2
CASAGAGGPHEQYF
>few|TRBV19
CASSSRGGWNTEAFF
>few|TRBV28
CASNPQGVLISGANVLTF
>.|TRBV28
CASSFGTGSYEQYF
>.|TRBV6-5
CASSPGPIWEKLFF
>.|TRBV9
CASSAQEGLGRTDTQYF
>once|TRBV9
CASSSFPREGNTIYF
>.|TRBV28
CASSSWRDPSNQPQHF
>.|TRBV4-1
CASSQGLAPGYTQYF
>.|TRBV28
CASSLWEPTGDTQYF
>.|TRBV29-1
CSVGHRGLYEQYF
>.|TRBV28
CASSSLTGGGNQPQHF
>.|TRBV2
CASSRGGSYGYTF
>.|TRBV19
CASSTGQGGIESYEQYF
>once|TRBV6-5
CASSSSGGKQYF
>.|TRBV5-1
CASSLGGDHTGELFF
>few|TRBV28
CASSKNRGPVNTEAFF
>.|TRBV11-2
CASSLGTASYEQYF
>.|TRBV4-1
CASSQDPGSGNTIYF
>.|TRBV6-5
CASSYLQGGEQYF
>.|TRBV28
CASSLPPDREKDSYEQYF
>.|TRBV6-6
CASSYSKGGNTIYF
>.|TRBV7-9
CASSPTLAFGSTQFF
>.|TRBV7-2
CASSLGGLAGYEQYF
>.|TRBV5-4
CASSFAGVIYEQYF
>.|TRBV5-1
CASSGAGTGGEQYF
>once|TRBV10-3
CAISEQTGNTEAFF